The T cell receptor (beta chain) under discussion was sequenced for a study of cytomegalovirus exposure and HLA in healthy donors. Notes on the study in general: Upon later analysis, TCR association rates were observed to vary by HLA locus, being highest for DRB1 and lowest for HLA-C.

The PCR contained 60 Vbeta and 13 Jbeta primers. Using immunoSEQ multiplex PCR, the repertoire was profiled, and TCRdb retains in-frame clones only, with some absent. The sample consists of around 150,000 clones, over 70% of them appearing once. The CDR3 length is 14 residues. The V and J ends lost 5 bases and 5 bases, in that order; junction bases with no gene match: 6. Looked up from germline, CDR1 is MDHEN and CDR2 is SYDVKM. To note about this clone: What it binds is unknown.

This receptor was identified in a man aged 40-49 years in good health and CMV-seronegative. The chain recombines TRBV28 with TRBJ1-2; 9 bases are a match to TRBD1. Sequences were obtained from PBMCs. DNA of the CDR3: TGTGCCAGCAGTCAGGGACAGGGCCGATATGGCTACACCTTC. It is translated as CASSQGQGRYGYTF.